This T cell receptor beta chain derives from a study of blood T cell repertoires in COVID-19. The CDR3 is made up of 14 amino acids. The germline CDR1 and CDR2 sequences are SGHRS and YFSETQ. V was clipped by 1 base and J by 6 bases, with 10 bases between them. This table comes from immunoSEQ multiplex PCR, and its TCRdb copy is limited to in-frame clones, with some not included. The sample shows a few hundred thousand clones, around 90% of them seen only once. This clone was picked up a small number of times. The source material was peripheral blood. The TCR comes from a young man with active or convalescent COVID-19. The chain has TRBV5-1 and TRBJ1-4; maybe TRBD1 (6 bases). The DNA for the CDR3 is TGCGCCAGCAGCTTGTTCAGGGGCGATGAAAAACTGTTTTTT. This encodes CASSLFRGDEKLFF.